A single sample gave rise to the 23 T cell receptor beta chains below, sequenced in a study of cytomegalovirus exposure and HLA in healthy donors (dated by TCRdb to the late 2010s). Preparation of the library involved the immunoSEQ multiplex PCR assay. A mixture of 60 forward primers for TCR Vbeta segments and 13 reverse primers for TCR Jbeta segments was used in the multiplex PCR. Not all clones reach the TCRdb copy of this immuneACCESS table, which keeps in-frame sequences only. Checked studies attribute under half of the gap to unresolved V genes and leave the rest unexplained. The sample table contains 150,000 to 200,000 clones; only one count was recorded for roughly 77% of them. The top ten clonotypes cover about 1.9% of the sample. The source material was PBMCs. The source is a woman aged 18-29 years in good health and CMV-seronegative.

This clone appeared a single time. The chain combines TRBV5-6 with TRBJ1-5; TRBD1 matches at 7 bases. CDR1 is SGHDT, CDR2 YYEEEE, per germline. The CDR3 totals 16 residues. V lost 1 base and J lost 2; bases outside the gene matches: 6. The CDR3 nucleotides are TGTGCCAGCAGCTTGTTAGGGGGCGAAGGCAATCAGCCCCAGCATTTT. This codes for CASSLLGGEGNQPQHF.

CDR3 in amino acids: CASSLVRLQPQHF. DNA for the CDR3: TGTGCCAGCAGTTTGGTCAGACTTCAGCCCCAGCATTTT. The V and J genes are TRBV28 and TRBJ1-5; D not resolved. In germline, CDR1 is MDHEN, CDR2 SYDVKM. The germline V and J ends were trimmed by 3 bases and 6 bases, with 9 bases remaining between them. This CDR3 has 13 residues. The full variable domain, with the rest looked up from reference TRBV28 and TRBJ1-5, is DVKVTQSSRYLVKRTGEKVFLECVQDMDHENMFWYRQDPGLGLRLIYFSYDVKMKEKGDIPEGYSVSREKKERFSLILESASTNQTSMYLCASSLVRLQPQHFGDGTRLSIL.

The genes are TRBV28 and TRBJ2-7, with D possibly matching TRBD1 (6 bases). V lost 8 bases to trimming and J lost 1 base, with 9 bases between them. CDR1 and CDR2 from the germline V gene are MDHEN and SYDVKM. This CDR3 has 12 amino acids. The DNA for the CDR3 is TGTGCCAGCCGGGACACATCCTACGAGCAGTACTTC. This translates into CASRDTSYEQYF.

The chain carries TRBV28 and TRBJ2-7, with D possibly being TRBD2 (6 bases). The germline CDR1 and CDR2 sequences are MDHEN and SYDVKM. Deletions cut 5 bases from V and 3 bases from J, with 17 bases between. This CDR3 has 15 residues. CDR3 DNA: TGTGCCAGCAGTGCCCCCGCTAGCGTAGTCTACGAGCAGTACTTC. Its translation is CASSAPASVVYEQYF. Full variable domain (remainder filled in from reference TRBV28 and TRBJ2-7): DVKVTQSSRYLVKRTGEKVFLECVQDMDHENMFWYRQDPGLGLRLIYFSYDVKMKEKGDIPEGYSVSREKKERFSLILESASTNQTSMYLCASSAPASVVYEQYFGPGTRLTVT.

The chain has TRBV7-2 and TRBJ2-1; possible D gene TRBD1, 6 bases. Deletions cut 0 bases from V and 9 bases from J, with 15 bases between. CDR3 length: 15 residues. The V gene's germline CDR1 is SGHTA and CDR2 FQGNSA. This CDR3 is CASSLAGAQNSEQFF. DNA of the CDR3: TGTGCCAGCAGCTTAGCGGGGGCCCAAAATAGTGAGCAGTTCTTC. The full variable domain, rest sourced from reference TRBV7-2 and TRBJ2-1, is GAGVSQSPSNKVTEKGKDVELRCDPISGHTALYWYRQSLGQGLEFLIYFQGNSAPDKSGLPSDRFSAERTGGSVSTLTIQRTQQEDSAVYLCASSLAGAQNSEQFFGPGTRLTVL.

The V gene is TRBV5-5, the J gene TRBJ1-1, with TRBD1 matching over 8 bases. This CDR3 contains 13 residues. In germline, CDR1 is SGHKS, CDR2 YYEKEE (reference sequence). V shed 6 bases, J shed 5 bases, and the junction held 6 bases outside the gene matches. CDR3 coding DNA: TGTGCCAGCACTGGGACAGGACTTACTGAAGCTTTCTTT. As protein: CASTGTGLTEAFF.

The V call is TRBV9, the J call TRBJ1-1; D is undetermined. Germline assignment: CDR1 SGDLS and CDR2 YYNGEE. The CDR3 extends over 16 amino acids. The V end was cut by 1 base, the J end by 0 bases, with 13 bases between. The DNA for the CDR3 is TGTGCCAGCAGCGTAACCGCGGGGAGCATGAACACTGAAGCTTTCTTT. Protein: CASSVTAGSMNTEAFF.

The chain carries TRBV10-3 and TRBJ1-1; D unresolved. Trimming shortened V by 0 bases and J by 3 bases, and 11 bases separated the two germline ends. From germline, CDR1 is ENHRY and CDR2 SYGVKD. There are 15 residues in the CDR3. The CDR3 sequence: CAISESNGRHTEAFF. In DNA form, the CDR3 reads TGTGCCATCAGTGAGTCGAACGGGAGACACACTGAAGCTTTCTTT.

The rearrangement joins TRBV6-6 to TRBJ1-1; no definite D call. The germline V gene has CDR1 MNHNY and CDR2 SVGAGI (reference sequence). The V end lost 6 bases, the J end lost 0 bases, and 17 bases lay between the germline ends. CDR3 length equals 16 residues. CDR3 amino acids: CASRVAHGVMNTEAFF. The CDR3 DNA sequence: TGTGCCAGCAGGGTAGCTCACGGGGTCATGAACACTGAAGCTTTCTTT.

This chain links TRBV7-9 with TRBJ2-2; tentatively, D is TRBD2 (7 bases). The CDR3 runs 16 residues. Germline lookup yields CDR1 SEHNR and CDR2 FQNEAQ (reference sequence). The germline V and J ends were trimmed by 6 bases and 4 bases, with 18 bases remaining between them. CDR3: CASSSGRGRSTGELFF. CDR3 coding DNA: TGTGCCAGCAGTTCTGGGCGGGGGCGGAGCACCGGGGAGCTGTTTTTT.

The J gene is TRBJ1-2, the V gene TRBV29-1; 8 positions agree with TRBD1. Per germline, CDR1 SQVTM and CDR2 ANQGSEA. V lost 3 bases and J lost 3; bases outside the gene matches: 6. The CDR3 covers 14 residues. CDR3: CSVEALGQDYGYTF. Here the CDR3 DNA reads TGCAGCGTTGAGGCCCTGGGACAGGACTATGGCTACACCTTC.

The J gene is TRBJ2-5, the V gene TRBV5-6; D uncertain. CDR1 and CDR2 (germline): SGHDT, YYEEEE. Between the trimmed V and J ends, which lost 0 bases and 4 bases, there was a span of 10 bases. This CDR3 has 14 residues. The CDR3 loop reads CASSLDLGGETQYF. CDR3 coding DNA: TGTGCCAGCAGCTTGGACCTCGGCGGAGAGACCCAGTACTTC.

CDR3 nucleotide sequence: TGTGCCAGCAGCTTAGTTCGACAGCTGAACACCGGGGAGCTGTTTTTT. Translation: CASSLVRQLNTGELFF. The rearrangement uses TRBV7-8 and TRBJ2-2; D is perhaps TRBD1 (5 bases). The germline CDR1 and CDR2 sequences are SGHVS and FQNEAQ. CDR3 size: 16 residues. The germline V and J ends were trimmed by 1 base and 1 base, with 10 bases remaining between them.

In DNA form, the CDR3 reads TGTGCCAGCAGTCTCACAGGGGTTTATAGCACAGATACGCAGTATTTT. Translating it yields CASSLTGVYSTDTQYF. This chain connects TRBV28 to TRBJ2-3; the match to TRBD1 covers 7 bases. V dropped 5 bases and J dropped 0; count of bases not matched to a gene: 8. This CDR3 has 16 residues. CDR1 is MDHEN and CDR2 is SYDVKM in the germline V gene.

In DNA, the CDR3 is TGTGCCAGCAGTGGCACCGGGACAGGGGGAAGAAAACTGTTTTTT. Translated, it gives CASSGTGTGGRKLFF. The V and J genes are TRBV27 and TRBJ1-4, with TRBD1 identical over 11 bases. Germline V gene data show CDR1 as MNHEY and CDR2 as SMNVEV (reference sequence). The CDR3 runs to 15 residues. The V segment lost 5 bases and the J segment 10 bases; nucleotides outside the gene matches: 9.

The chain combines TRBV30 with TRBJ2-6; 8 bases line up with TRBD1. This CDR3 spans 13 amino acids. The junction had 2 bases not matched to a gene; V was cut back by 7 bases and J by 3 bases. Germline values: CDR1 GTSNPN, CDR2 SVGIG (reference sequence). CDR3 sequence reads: CALTGDGANVLTF. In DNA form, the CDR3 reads TGTGCCTTGACAGGGGATGGGGCCAACGTCCTGACTTTC.

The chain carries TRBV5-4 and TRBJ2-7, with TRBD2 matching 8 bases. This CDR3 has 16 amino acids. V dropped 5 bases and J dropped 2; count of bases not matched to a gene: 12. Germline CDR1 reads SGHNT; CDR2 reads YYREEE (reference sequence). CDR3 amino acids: CASRSGGGGPPYEQYF. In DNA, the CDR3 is TGTGCCAGCAGATCGGGCGGCGGGGGGCCTCCCTACGAGCAGTACTTC.

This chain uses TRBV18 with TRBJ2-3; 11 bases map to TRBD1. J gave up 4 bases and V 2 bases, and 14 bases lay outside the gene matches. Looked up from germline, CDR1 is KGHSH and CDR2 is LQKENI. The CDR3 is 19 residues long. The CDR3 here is CASSPIRRDRGFGPDTQYF. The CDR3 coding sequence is TGTGCCAGCTCACCAATCCGCCGGGACAGGGGGTTTGGGCCAGATACGCAGTATTTT.

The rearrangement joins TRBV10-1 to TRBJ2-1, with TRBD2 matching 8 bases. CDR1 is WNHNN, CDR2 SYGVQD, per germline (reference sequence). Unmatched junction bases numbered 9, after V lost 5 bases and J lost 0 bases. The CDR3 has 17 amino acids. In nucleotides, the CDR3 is TGCGCCAGCAGTCTCCGGGAGGGCTGGGGCTCCTACAATGAGCAGTTCTTC. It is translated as CASSLREGWGSYNEQFF.

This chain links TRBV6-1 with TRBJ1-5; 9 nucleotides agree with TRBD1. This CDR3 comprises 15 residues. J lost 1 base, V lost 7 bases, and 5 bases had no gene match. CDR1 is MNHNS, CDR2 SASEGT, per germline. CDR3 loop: CASTTGGMSNQPQHF. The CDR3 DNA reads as TGTGCCAGCACGACAGGGGGTATGAGCAATCAGCCCCAGCATTTT.

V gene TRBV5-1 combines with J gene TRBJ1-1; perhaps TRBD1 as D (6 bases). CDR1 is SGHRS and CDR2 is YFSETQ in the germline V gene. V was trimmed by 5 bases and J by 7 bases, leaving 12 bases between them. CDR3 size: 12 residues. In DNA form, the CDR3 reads TGCGCCAGCAGACGGACAGAACGTGAAGCTTTCTTT. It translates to CASRRTEREAFF.

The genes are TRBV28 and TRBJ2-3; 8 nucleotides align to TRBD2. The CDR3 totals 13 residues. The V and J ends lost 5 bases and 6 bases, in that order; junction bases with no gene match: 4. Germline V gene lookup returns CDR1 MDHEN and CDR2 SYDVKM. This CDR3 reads CASSTRLADTQYF. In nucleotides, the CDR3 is TGTGCCAGCAGTACCCGACTAGCGGATACGCAGTATTTT.

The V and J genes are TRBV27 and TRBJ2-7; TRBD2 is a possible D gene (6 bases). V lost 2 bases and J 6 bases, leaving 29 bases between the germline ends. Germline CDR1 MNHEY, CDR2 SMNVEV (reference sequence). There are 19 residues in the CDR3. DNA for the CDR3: TGTGCCAGCAGTTTAACCCCCCCGGCATGGGCGGGATCTCTCTCCGAGCAGTACTTC. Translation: CASSLTPPAWAGSLSEQYF.